This is a list of T cell receptor beta chains from one sample in a study of blood T cells in healthy people across ages. TCRdb re-derived calls from the 5' RACE reads in MiXCR, one entry per CDR3 protein. The sample has 600,000 to 800,000 distinct CDR3 sequences, roughly half seen once. The sample was blood. Receptors originate from a woman over 75 in good health. Both conserved end residues are trimmed from each CDR3.

V,CDR3
TRBV12-3/TRBV12-4,ASSLAWDDADTRY
TRBV12-3/TRBV12-4,ASSISGRRGTGELF
TRBV20-1,SASRSQYNEQF
TRBV12-5,ASGLAIDSLYGYT
TRBV2,ASSGRASNQPQH
TRBV7-2,ASSLSQGGGYT
TRBV2,ASSRGTSNQPQH
TRBV5-1,ASSLPSGYSYNEQF
TRBV6-2/TRBV6-3,ASSPGLAGVSYNEQF
TRBV3-1,ASSQDLRINYGYT
TRBV5-1,ASSETTGQF
TRBV7-3,ASSLGQIQYNKQY
TRBV20-1,SARGRLAGELNGELF
TRBV20-1,SGLAGTYNEQY
TRBV20-1,SARDSGGLKETQY
TRBV15,ATSVRDRKKETQY
TRBV5-1,ASSLNGGLADTQY
TRBV30,AWDDGYNEQF
TRBV12-3/TRBV12-4,ASSFQGNAGANVPT
TRBV4-1,ASSQGNGPIGGRLF
TRBV3-1,ASSQTSTGELF
TRBV6-5,ASSSYNQPQH
TRBV6-2/TRBV6-3,ASSYSGTPEGETQY
TRBV12-3/TRBV12-4,ASGSGSHRYAY
TRBV20-1,SARVPLQETQY
TRBV20-1,SARSWGSGELF
TRBV4-1,ASSEFNEQF
TRBV28,ASSSSEGGGTEAF
TRBV20-1,SARAMDYEQF
TRBV11-2,ASSGLAGVSRGTDTQY
TRBV11-2,ASSLVWTGKNIQY
TRBV5-1,ASSTGTARTDTQY
TRBV9,ASSAPVEGDYTQY
TRBV21-1,ASSKLGAGKNIQY
TRBV5-4,ASTNGGGSTDTQY
TRBV2,ASRQTFQETQY
TRBV7-2,ASSSFTSGRGEQY
TRBV28,ASSFQGAGKDTQY
TRBV7-3,ASSLTSPAGEQF
TRBV28,ASSPRTHSPF